The 22 T cell receptor beta chains below all came from one sample that was sequenced in a study of T cells expressing NK-cell markers. TCRdb re-called the 5' RACE reads; every CDR3 protein appears as one record, without DNA. The sample data list 500,000 to 700,000 distinct CDR3 sequences. Input material: blood T cells: a sorted CD56 or NKG2C T cell subset, CD4+ or CD8+ T cells, or bulk PBMC T cells (not recorded which). Receptor source: a man between 18 and 35 years old in good health.

The chain carries TRBV9 and TRBJ2-3. Germline values: CDR1 SGDLS, CDR2 YYNGEE. The CDR3 is made up of 12 amino acids. The CDR3 is CASSGGSDTQYF. The full variable domain, in which reference TRBV9 and TRBJ2-3 provide the parts outside the CDR3, is DSGVTQTPKHLITATGQRVTLRCSPRSGDLSVYWYQQSLDQGLQFLIQYYNGEERAKGNILERFSAQQFPDLHSELNLSSLELGDSALYFCASSGGSDTQYFGPGTRLTVL.

The chain recombines TRBV5-1 with TRBJ2-7. This CDR3 spans 14 amino acids. CDR1 and CDR2 from the germline V gene are SGHRS and YFSETQ. The CDR3 here is CASSLDSTSYEQYF. Full variable domain (remainder filled in from reference TRBV5-1 and TRBJ2-7): KAGVTQTPRYLIKTRGQQVTLSCSPISGHRSVSWYQQTPGQGLQFLFEYFSETQRNKGNFPGRFSGRQFSNSRSEMNVSTLELGDSALYLCASSLDSTSYEQYFGPGTRLTVT.

The chain combines TRBV24-1 with TRBJ2-1; TCRdb's D call, TRBD2, is unchecked because there is no DNA. The germline V gene encodes CDR1 KGHDR and CDR2 SFDVKD. The CDR3 runs to 18 residues. The CDR3: CATSDSGGLAGRYNEQFF.

The chain uses TRBV12-5 and TRBJ2-5; as DNA is missing, the TRBD2 call by TCRdb cannot be tested. The CDR3 is 14 residues long. CDR1 and CDR2 (germline): LGHNT, FRNRAP. CDR3 sequence reads: CASAPDGSRETQYF. Full variable domain (rest looked up from reference TRBV12-5 and TRBJ2-5): DARVTQTPRHKVTEMGQEVTMRCQPILGHNTVFWYRQTMMQGLELLAYFRNRAPLDDSGMPKDRFSAEMPDATLATLKIQPSEPRDSAVYFCASAPDGSRETQYFGPGTRLLVL.

CDR3 amino acids: CSASPGLAWDTQYF. The gene calls are TRBV20-1 and TRBJ2-3; the D call of TRBD2 rests on TCRdb alone, since no DNA is present to check it. CDR1 is DFQATT, CDR2 SNEGSKA, per germline (reference sequence). This CDR3 has 14 residues.

The chain combines TRBV12-3 or TRBV12-4 with TRBJ2-1; the TRBD2 assignment by TCRdb is unverifiable without DNA. The CDR3 runs 19 residues. CDR3 in amino acids: CASSFPGLAGLSSYNEQFF.

The rearrangement joins TRBV20-1 to TRBJ1-2. Germline V gives CDR1 DFQATT, CDR2 SNEGSKA (reference sequence). The CDR3 spans 12 residues. CDR3 amino acids: CSASEGSYGYTF.

Here the CDR3 reads CASSSLQGASNEKLFF. The rearrangement links TRBV11-2 to TRBJ1-4; TCRdb indicates TRBD1, and absent DNA this call remains unverified. Germline loops: CDR1 SGHAT, CDR2 FQNNGV. The CDR3 runs 16 residues.

The chain is built from TRBV12-3 or TRBV12-4 and TRBJ1-3; TCRdb gives TRBD1 as the D gene, but with no DNA this cannot be confirmed. This CDR3 region has 18 residues. CDR3 region: CASSPGDRALENGNTIYF.

The chain couples TRBV28 to TRBJ2-7; TCRdb indicates TRBD1, and absent DNA this call remains unverified. The CDR3 loop spans 12 amino acids. Germline CDR1 MDHEN, CDR2 SYDVKM. This CDR3 is CASSGPGREQYF. The whole variable domain, filled in from reference TRBV28 and TRBJ2-7, reads DVKVTQSSRYLVKRTGEKVFLECVQDMDHENMFWYRQDPGLGLRLIYFSYDVKMKEKGDIPEGYSVSREKKERFSLILESASTNQTSMYLCASSGPGREQYFGPGTRLTVT.

The chain has TRBV20-1 and TRBJ2-4. In germline, CDR1 is DFQATT, CDR2 SNEGSKA (reference sequence). The CDR3 totals 14 residues. This chain's CDR3 is CSAEDGDAKNIQYF.

The chain couples TRBV11-2 to TRBJ1-3. CDR1 is SGHAT, CDR2 FQNNGV, per germline. There are 14 residues in the CDR3. The CDR3 protein is CASSLRRNGNTIYF.

V usage is TRBV12-3 or TRBV12-4 and J usage is TRBJ1-4; lacking DNA, the TRBD1 call made by TCRdb goes unchecked. CDR3 length: 13 residues. CDR3 sequence reads: CASSFQGSEKLFF.

The CDR3 region is CASSLLGAEEQYF. The chain couples TRBV12-3 or TRBV12-4 to TRBJ2-7; the D call from TCRdb, TRBD2, cannot be confirmed without DNA. The length of the CDR3 is 13 residues.

The V and J genes are TRBV9 and TRBJ2-1; with no DNA, the TCRdb D assignment of TRBD1 cannot be verified. CDR1 and CDR2 (germline): SGDLS, YYNGEE. This CDR3 comprises 13 residues. This CDR3 reads CASSKGPRDEQFF.

The CDR3 here is CSVTPGLRRMDTQYF. The chain couples TRBV29-1 to TRBJ2-3; TCRdb calls TRBD2, which cannot be checked without DNA. Germline CDR1 reads SQVTM; CDR2 reads ANQGSEA. The CDR3 spans 15 residues.

This chain links TRBV20-1 with TRBJ1-2; checking the TCRdb D call of TRBD1 is not possible without DNA. In germline, CDR1 is DFQATT, CDR2 SNEGSKA (reference sequence). The CDR3 length is 15 residues. This CDR3 is CSARAPGGDGGGYTF.

This CDR3 reads CASSRQFQPQHF. The chain is built from TRBV5-1 and TRBJ1-5. The CDR3 is 12 residues long. CDR1 SGHRS and CDR2 YFSETQ come from the germline V gene.

The chain combines TRBV19 with TRBJ2-3; lacking DNA, the TRBD1 call made by TCRdb goes unchecked. This CDR3 has 16 amino acids. In germline, CDR1 is LNHDA, CDR2 SQIVND (reference sequence). The CDR3 is CASSTILGPEADTQYF. Looking up the rest from reference TRBV19 and TRBJ2-3 gives the full variable domain: DGGITQSPKYLFRKEGQNVTLSCEQNLNHDAMYWYRQDPGQGLRLIYYSQIVNDFQKGDIAEGYSVSREKKESFPLTVTSAQKNPTAFYLCASSTILGPEADTQYFGPGTRLTVL.

The V and J genes are TRBV11-2 and TRBJ2-2. CDR3 length: 14 residues. Germline V gene sequence: CDR1 SGHAT, CDR2 FQNNGV. CDR3 loop: CASSLFPSSGELFF. Filled out from reference TRBV11-2 and TRBJ2-2, the complete variable domain reads EAGVAQSPRYKIIEKRQSVAFWCNPISGHATLYWYQQILGQGPKLLIQFQNNGVVDDSQLPKDRFSAERLKGVDSTLKIQPAKLEDSAVYLCASSLFPSSGELFFGEGSRLTVL.

Here the CDR3 reads CASSQAQSPNTEAFF. The chain couples TRBV3-1 to TRBJ1-1. CDR3 size: 15 residues. Germline CDR1 is LGHDT and CDR2 is YNNKEL (reference sequence).

The chain carries TRBV7-7 and TRBJ2-1. The CDR3 is 15 residues long. Germline values: CDR1 SSHAT, CDR2 FNYEAQ (reference sequence). The CDR3 sequence is CASSLDLSQYNEQFF.